Following are 8 T cell receptor beta chains from one sample sequenced in a study of T-cell memory formation after mild COVID-19. Each CDR3 protein is one row after TCRdb ran MiXCR on the 5' RACE reads. This table holds just over 150,000 distinct CDR3 sequences, roughly 28% found once. The material sequenced was PBMCs or a T cell subset sorted from them (not recorded which). These receptors all stem from an adult woman who had mild COVID-19 (a few samples of this study predate the infection). Cell type and time point are not known.

The chain combines TRBV7-6 with TRBJ2-1; TRBD1 might be the D (6 bases). V lost 0 bases to trimming and J lost 6 bases, with 15 bases between them. Looked up from germline, CDR1 is SGHVS and CDR2 is FNYEAQ. The CDR3 covers 16 residues. The CDR3 nucleotides are TGTGCCAGCAGCTTAGCGTCAAGGAGACAGGCCAATGAGCAGTTCTTC. Its translation is CASSLASRRQANEQFF. The whole variable domain, remainder taken from reference TRBV7-6 and TRBJ2-1, is GAGVSQSPRYKVTKRGQDVALRCDPISGHVSLYWYRQALGQGPEFLTYFNYEAQQDKSGLPNDRFSAERPEGSISTLTIQRTEQRDSAMYRCASSLASRRQANEQFFGPGTRLTVL.

The rearrangement joins TRBV3-1 to TRBJ2-6; no reliable D call. V shed 3 bases and J shed 0 bases, with 12 bases lying between them. Germline CDR1 is LGHDT and CDR2 is YNNKEL (reference sequence). The CDR3 is 17 residues long. In DNA, the CDR3 is TGTGCCAGCAGCCAGTGGCCACTGAGCTCTGGGGCCAACGTCCTGACTTTC. This codes for CASSQWPLSSGANVLTF.

This clonotype was seen more than once but under ten times. This chain joins TRBV5-1 and TRBJ2-2; D not certain. V was shortened by 4 bases and J by 4 bases, with 11 bases between the two germline ends. The CDR3 sequence is 14 residues long. The germline gives CDR1 SGHRS, CDR2 YFSETQ. The CDR3 coding sequence is TGCGCCAGCAGCAGCAACCGGATCACCGGGGAGCTGTTTTTT. Its translation: CASSSNRITGELFF. Full variable domain (outside the CDR3, taken from reference TRBV5-1 and TRBJ2-2): KAGVTQTPRYLIKTRGQQVTLSCSPISGHRSVSWYQQTPGQGLQFLFEYFSETQRNKGNFPGRFSGRQFSNSRSEMNVSTLELGDSALYLCASSSNRITGELFFGEGSRLTVL.

CDR3 sequence reads: CASSRGQQETQYF. DNA of the CDR3: TGTGCCAGCAGCCGGGGACAGCAAGAGACCCAGTACTTC. The V gene is TRBV5-4, the J gene TRBJ2-5; 7 positions agree with TRBD1. CDR1 and CDR2 (germline): SGHNT, YYREEE (reference sequence). The J segment lost 2 bases and the V segment lost 4 bases, leaving 2 bases of the junction unmatched. The CDR3 contains 13 residues.

This clonotype has a handful of counts. The gene calls are TRBV19 and TRBJ2-5; a possible D gene is TRBD1 (6 bases). The CDR3 totals 17 residues. Trimming removed 6 bases at V and 1 base at J, with 21 bases between. Germline V gene data show CDR1 as LNHDA and CDR2 as SQIVND (reference sequence). CDR3 in DNA: TGTGCCAGTAGCAACACAGGACAGCGCACACCCCAAGAGACCCAGTACTTC. This codes for CASSNTGQRTPQETQYF. Looking up the rest from reference TRBV19 and TRBJ2-5 gives the full variable domain: DGGITQSPKYLFRKEGQNVTLSCEQNLNHDAMYWYRQDPGQGLRLIYYSQIVNDFQKGDIAEGYSVSREKKESFPLTVTSAQKNPTAFYLCASSNTGQRTPQETQYFGPGTRLLVL.

This clonotype was detected a few times. The chain couples TRBV29-1 to TRBJ2-1; 7 nucleotides line up with TRBD1. There are 13 residues in the CDR3. Trimming at V came to 5 bases and at J to 7 bases, leaving 8 bases not matched to a gene. The V gene's germline CDR1 is SQVTM and CDR2 ANQGSEA. DNA of the CDR3: TGCAGCGTTTCGACAGGGAAAAGAAATGAGCAGTTCTTC. It is translated as CSVSTGKRNEQFF.

This clonotype has only a few counts. The rearrangement uses TRBV9 and TRBJ2-3, with TRBD2 matching 11 bases. Per the germline V gene, CDR1 is SGDLS and CDR2 is YYNGEE. The CDR3 is made up of 16 amino acids. Trimming cost V 0 bases and J 0 bases; bases outside gene matches: 0. The CDR3 DNA reads TGTGCCAGCAGCGTAGGGACTAGCGGGAGCACAGATACGCAGTATTTT. Protein product: CASSVGTSGSTDTQYF.

The V and J genes are TRBV6-5 and TRBJ2-3; 10 positions match TRBD2. The germline CDR1 and CDR2 sequences are MNHEY and SVGAGI. The CDR3 consists of 15 residues. With V trimmed by 6 bases and J by 2 bases, 5 bases remained unmatched. This CDR3 is CASRLAGHLTDTQYF. The DNA for the CDR3 is TGTGCCAGCAGACTAGCGGGACATCTCACAGATACGCAGTATTTT.